This TCR beta chain was observed in a study of type 1 regulatory T cells. The overall study: T-allo10 is a Tr1-enriched, alloantigen-specific CD4 T cell product made in vitro.

Graft donor-derived T-allo10 cells were described as host-alloantigen-specific, anergic, and alloantigen-specifically suppressive. TCRdb independently ran MiXCR on the reads; one entry per CDR3 protein. The repertoire holds approximately 23,000 distinct CDR3 sequences, with about two thirds as singletons. CDR3 length: 16 residues. Germline V gene sequence: CDR1 LGHNA, CDR2 YSLEER. Trimming pared 0 bases from V and 0 bases from J, leaving 9 bases between. Of note for this clonotype: Its antigen remains unknown.

The sample taken for sequencing was cultured T cells, either the whole culture or a sorted T cell fraction (not recorded which). Subset here: Tr1-enriched cell product generated in vitro against host alloantigens. This chain joins TRBV4-3 and TRBJ1-5; D call uncertain. This receptor was identified in a human donor in good health. The CDR3 region is CASSQELGYSNQPQHF. In nucleotides, the CDR3 is TGCGCCAGCAGCCAAGAATTAGGATATAGCAATCAGCCCCAGCATTTT.